This TCR beta chain was recorded in a study of T cell responses to AZD1222 COVID-19 vaccine (dated by TCRdb to 2020 to 2022). General notes on the study: AZD1222 recipients given second doses at about 4 weeks or at about 12 weeks were pooled, since spike-specific TCR depth and breadth were not found to differ between the two schedules. Trial participants were enrolled by age into subgroups of 18-55, 56-69 and 70-plus years, and about 150, 27 and 61 TCR-sequenced participants, respectively, were included in these subgroups. TCR sequencing covered fewer than 250 trial participants: roughly 200 given two doses of AZD1222 and around 26 given two doses of MenACWY control vaccine.

V is cut by 2 bases and J by 7 bases, and the space between the germline ends is 17 bases. In the germline V gene (reference sequence), CDR1 corresponds to SEHNR and CDR2 to FQNEAQ. The CDR3 covers 15 residues, taking in both the cysteine and the phenylalanine. Of all the DNA, just the CDR3 is kept, 45 bases in frame from base 1. The time point label of this sample denotes: baseline before first vaccination. The vaccinee samples were drawn from two UK trials, COV001 and COV002, one of which was a single-blind randomized controlled phase 2/3 trial testing AZD1222 (ChAdOx1 nCoV-19) in healthy adults. For TCRbeta chain sequencing, PBMC samples from trial participants were taken at day 0 and at day 28 after the second dose. The CDR3 regions of human TCRbeta chains were subjected to immunosequencing. The original methods were these. Repertoire TCRs were matched against a reference library of SARS-CoV-2-specific TCRs generated with the MIRA antigen-specificity platform. Breadth was defined as the fraction of unique TCRs that were SARS-CoV-2-associated, and depth was defined as the fraction of total T cells that were SARS-CoV-2-associated. Using the MIRA data, each spike-specific TCR was assigned both to the spike region to which the TCR was reactive and to a CD4 or CD8 class. Log10-transformed breadth and depth values were compared by one-way ANOVA with Sidak's multiple comparisons tests. In TCRdb, the immuneACCESS table is reduced to in-frame sequences with V and J assigned. These tables do not hold every clone; where another copy was compared, an unresolved V gene accounts for under half, and the others remain unexplained. The V and J calls and the clone size are those of that table, but D and trimming were determined from the DNA. The sample includes roughly 150,000 clones, with almost 90% observed a single time. In total, the top ten clones hold around 5.9% of the sample.

Regarding this clone: Its antigen is not yet known. It has no much larger one-base neighbor in the sample; base qualities were not kept.

Findings and caveats that apply to the study as a whole: The 56-69-year group was small, and its depth increase did not reach significance, likely because of low power. After two AZD1222 doses, spike-specific TCR breadth and depth were significantly higher than at day 0 and than in MenACWY recipients. CD4 TCRs associated with the vaccine covered the entire spike protein, and the dominant responses were in regions 160-218 and 743-854. Reportedly, close to half of the unique spike-specific TCRs recognized epitopes lying outside the regions that are mutated in the B.1.351 and B.1.1.7 variants. Only a handful of AZD1222 recipients were SARS-CoV-2 seropositive at baseline, limiting conclusions about previously exposed vaccinees. Participants were mostly white British, with more females than males. The authors suggested clonal diversity may have been underestimated. No day 14 peak-response samples were available, so repertoires were characterized only after the peak T cell response.

The rearrangement combines TRBV7-9 with TRBJ1-2; TRBD1 is perhaps the D gene, given 6 matching bases. This TCR was recovered from an adult in good health. The sequencing used peripheral blood, collected on day 0 of AZD1222 vaccination. The CDR3 is CASSLRGPGEVGYTF. The sequenced DNA: TGTGCCAGCAGCTTACGGGGGCCAGGGGAGGTTGGCTACACCTTC.